The 25 T cell receptor beta chains reported below all come from one sample, sequenced in a study of Ad26.COV2.S vaccination and SARS-CoV-2 variants (dated by TCRdb to 2020 to 2023). Libraries were constructed by the immunoSEQ multiplex PCR assay. Sourced from immuneACCESS, this table was stored by TCRdb with only in-frame sequences that have V and J called. A share of the clones is absent; for the studies checked, an unresolved V gene accounts for under half, and the remainder has no known explanation. The sample profile shows 250,000 to 300,000 clones; approximately 87% of them were found once. The top ten constitute about 3.1% of the sample. In the paper's terms, the treatment or condition label means: some 19 received Ad26.COV2.S at low or high dose, single or two shots; 5 received placebo; per-sample allocation not given. For vaccine and placebo recipients, repertoires were sequenced using samples collected on day 63 after the first injection.

The source material was peripheral blood, sampled in a trial of Ad26.COV2.S vaccine versus placebo. These receptors were obtained from a person aged 18 to 59 who received the Ad26.COV2.S COVID-19 vaccine or a placebo.

This chain connects TRBV3-1 (or the pseudogene TRBV3-2) to TRBJ2-1, with 8 bases fitting TRBD2. CDR1 and CDR2 (germline): LGHDT, YNNKEL (reference sequence). CDR3 length: 18 amino acids. The V and J ends lost 0 bases and 6 bases, in that order; junction bases with no gene match: 13. The CDR3 region has the DNA TGTGCCAGCAGCCAAGATCTTCCCCAGCGGGGGACTGTCAATGAGCAGTTCTTC. Translation gives CASSQDLPQRGTVNEQFF.

The chain is built from TRBV7-8 and TRBJ2-2; D not resolved. CDR3 size: 13 residues. Germline V gene data show CDR1 as SGHVS and CDR2 as FQNEAQ. Trimming left V 5 bases short and J 5 bases short, with 9 bases between. The CDR3 spells CASSPVGTGELFF. In nucleotides, the CDR3 is TGTGCCAGCAGCCCTGTGGGGACCGGGGAGCTGTTTTTT.

V is TRBV14 and J is TRBJ2-7; tentatively, D is TRBD1 (5 bases). The CDR3 extends over 14 amino acids. Trimming removed 2 bases at V and 3 bases at J, with 11 bases between. Per the germline V gene, CDR1 is SGHDN and CDR2 is FVKESK. The CDR3 reads CASSQTGDFYEQYF. The DNA of the CDR3 is TGTGCCAGCAGCCAAACAGGCGACTTCTACGAGCAGTACTTC.

The CDR3 coding sequence is TGTGCCAGCAGCCAAGGCCTGGCGGGGGGCTTACGAAATCAGCCCCAGCATTTT. Translating it yields CASSQGLAGGLRNQPQHF. V gene TRBV3-1 (or the pseudogene TRBV3-2) combines with J gene TRBJ1-5; D possibly corresponds to TRBD1 (6 bases). CDR3 length: 18 residues. Per germline, CDR1 LGHDT and CDR2 YNNKEL (reference sequence). The V gene lost 1 base and the J gene lost 4 bases, with 20 bases spanning the gap.

The gene calls are TRBV18 and TRBJ2-2; TRBD2 matches at 8 bases. The V and J ends lost 3 bases and 4 bases, in that order; junction bases with no gene match: 16. The CDR3 spans 19 residues. In germline, CDR1 is KGHSH, CDR2 LQKENI. This CDR3 reads CASSPERGNFIAITGELFF. In nucleotides, the CDR3 is TGTGCCAGCTCACCCGAGCGGGGGAACTTCATAGCAATCACCGGGGAGCTGTTTTTT. Supplemented by reference TRBV18 and TRBJ2-2, the full variable domain reads NAGVMQNPRHLVRRRGQEARLRCSPMKGHSHVYWYRQLPEEGLKFMVYLQKENIIDESGMPKERFSAEFPKEGPSILRIQQVVRGDSAAYFCASSPERGNFIAITGELFFGEGSRLTVL.

The V call is TRBV20-1, the J call TRBJ2-1; D is ambiguous. V was cut by 6 bases and J by 7 bases, with 7 bases left in between. CDR1 and CDR2 from the germline V gene are DFQATT and SNEGSKA (reference sequence). The CDR3 extends over 10 amino acids. CDR3 bases: TGCAGTGCCTTAGAGAATGAGCAGTTCTTC. It translates to CSALENEQFF.

The genes are TRBV7-9 and TRBJ2-3; D not certain. Per germline, CDR1 SEHNR and CDR2 FQNEAQ (reference sequence). Trimming pared 3 bases from V and 0 bases from J, leaving 4 bases between. The CDR3 is 13 amino acids. CDR3 coding DNA: TGTGCCAGCAGCTTTCCTAGCACAGATACGCAGTATTTT. Translating it yields CASSFPSTDTQYF.

The V call is TRBV7-2, the J call TRBJ2-7; TRBD2 aligns across 16 bases. V trimming: 3 bases; J trimming: 2 bases; junction bases outside the gene matches: 10. CDR1 and CDR2 from the germline V gene are SGHTA and FQGNSA. The CDR3 has 19 amino acids. The CDR3 nucleotides are TGTGCCAGCAGCTTTCGTCCCGGGACTAGCGGGGGGGTAACCTACGAGCAGTACTTC. This gives the protein CASSFRPGTSGGVTYEQYF. Looking up the rest from reference TRBV7-2 and TRBJ2-7 gives the full variable domain: GAGVSQSPSNKVTEKGKDVELRCDPISGHTALYWYRQSLGQGLEFLIYFQGNSAPDKSGLPSDRFSAERTGGSVSTLTIQRTQQEDSAVYLCASSFRPGTSGGVTYEQYFGPGTRLTVT.

Here the CDR3 DNA reads TGTGCCAGCAGCTTATTTCTTCCGGGACATGTAGGTCAGCCCCAGCATTTT. Protein sequence: CASSLFLPGHVGQPQHF. The chain combines TRBV7-2 with TRBJ1-5; TRBD1 is a possible D gene (6 bases). The CDR3 is made up of 17 amino acids. The V and J ends lost 2 bases and 6 bases respectively, with 20 bases between them. The germline V gene has CDR1 SGHTA and CDR2 FQGNSA.

Only a few counts were recorded for this clone. The chain is built from TRBV19 and TRBJ1-1; D is possibly TRBD1 (5 bases). Germline V gives CDR1 LNHDA, CDR2 SQIVND (reference sequence). The CDR3 spans 10 residues. Trimming cost V 6 bases and J 7 bases, with 6 bases left between them. The CDR3 region is CASRRGEAFF. Written as DNA, the CDR3 is TGTGCCAGTAGAAGGGGTGAAGCTTTCTTT.

The CDR3 coding sequence is TGTGCCAGCAGCCCTTTGAGTAGCGGGAGAGGGCCGGAGTTCTTC. It is translated as CASSPLSSGRGPEFF. V and J are TRBV9 and TRBJ2-1, with 9 bases matching TRBD2. The CDR3 runs to 15 residues. CDR1 is SGDLS, CDR2 YYNGEE, per germline. V lost 4 bases and J lost 14; bases outside the gene matches: 16. Full variable domain (missing parts from reference TRBV9 and TRBJ2-1): DSGVTQTPKHLITATGQRVTLRCSPRSGDLSVYWYQQSLDQGLQFLIQYYNGEERAKGNILERFSAQQFPDLHSELNLSSLELGDSALYFCASSPLSSGRGPEFFGPGTRLTVL.

V is TRBV5-1 and J is TRBJ1-1; maybe TRBD1 (6 bases). From germline, CDR1 is SGHRS and CDR2 YFSETQ. V was shortened by 4 bases and J by 5 bases, with 18 bases between the two germline ends. The CDR3 is made up of 15 amino acids. CDR3 DNA sequence: TGCGCCAGCAGCCGGGGGGCAGGGAGGAATACTGAAGCTTTCTTT. Protein: CASSRGAGRNTEAFF.

The CDR3 region has the DNA TGTGCCTGGGGGGAGGGCACAGATACGCAGTATTTT. Amino acid sequence: CAWGEGTDTQYF. This chain joins TRBV30 and TRBJ2-3; the D gene is possibly TRBD2 (6 bases). CDR1 is GTSNPN and CDR2 is SVGIG in the germline V gene (reference sequence). Trimming removed 5 bases from V and 1 base from J, with 7 bases in between. The CDR3 is 12 residues long. The whole variable domain, remainder taken from reference TRBV30 and TRBJ2-3, is SQTIHQWPATLVQPVGSPLSLECTVEGTSNPNLYWYRQAAGRGLQLLFYSVGIGQISSEVPQNLSASRPQDRQFILSSKKLLLSDSGFYLCAWGEGTDTQYFGPGTRLTVL.

This chain joins TRBV10-3 and TRBJ1-2; TRBD1 matches 9 bases. Germline-derived CDR1 and CDR2 are ENHRY and SYGVKD. J was trimmed by 4 bases and V by 2 bases; bases with no gene match: 20. The CDR3 loop spans 20 amino acids. The CDR3 spells CAISEGTVFTGGKGPYGYTF. The CDR3 nucleotides are TGTGCCATCAGTGAGGGGACCGTATTTACAGGGGGCAAGGGGCCCTATGGCTACACCTTC.

The rearrangement links TRBV5-3 to TRBJ2-3, with 7 bases lining up with TRBD1. TRBV5-3 is labeled an ORF, and its function is uncertain. V lost 4 bases and J lost 0; bases outside the gene matches: 5. There are 15 residues in the CDR3. Written as DNA, the CDR3 is TGTGCCAGAAGCCCGGACAGGACAAGCACAGATACGCAGTATTTT. It translates to CARSPDRTSTDTQYF.

The V call is TRBV5-8, the J call TRBJ1-1, with D perhaps TRBD1 (6 bases). V shed 0 bases and J shed 8 bases, with 14 bases lying between them. The germline CDR1 and CDR2 sequences are SGHTS and YDEGEE. This CDR3 is built from 14 residues. The CDR3 bases are TGTGCCAGCAGCTTGGTGGCAGGGGAGGAAGAAGCTTTCTTT. This translates into CASSLVAGEEEAFF. The complete variable domain, with remaining parts taken from reference TRBV5-8 and TRBJ1-1, reads EAGVTQSPTHLIKTRGQQATLRCSPISGHTSVYWYQQALGLGLQFLLWYDEGEERNRGNFPPRFSGRQFPNYSSELNVNALELEDSALYLCASSLVAGEEEAFFGQGTRLTVV.

The rearrangement uses TRBV10-3 and TRBJ1-1, with D possibly matching TRBD1 (6 bases). Trimming took off 6 bases at V and 0 bases at J, with 14 bases between the two ends. Germline CDR1 and CDR2: ENHRY and SYGVKD. The CDR3 covers 15 residues. The CDR3 sequence is CAISSGARMNTEAFF. The CDR3 DNA follows: TGTGCCATCAGCTCAGGGGCGAGGATGAACACTGAAGCTTTCTTT.

The J gene is TRBJ1-1, the V gene TRBV5-1; D perhaps matches TRBD1 (5 bases). This CDR3 contains 15 residues. The germline V gene encodes CDR1 SGHRS and CDR2 YFSETQ. Between the trimmed V and J ends, which lost 4 bases and 0 bases, there was a span of 13 bases. This CDR3 reads CASSLLTVVNTEAFF. The CDR3, as DNA: TGCGCCAGCAGCCTCTTGACAGTGGTGAACACTGAAGCTTTCTTT.

This sequence joins TRBV2 and TRBJ2-7; D is perhaps TRBD1 or TRBD2 (5 bases each). The CDR3 is 16 amino acids. In germline, CDR1 is SNHLY, CDR2 FYNNEI. V dropped 5 bases and J dropped 2 bases, with 19 bases sitting between them. CDR3 loop: CASSSRDHLHTYEQYF. CDR3 coding DNA: TGTGCCAGCAGTTCCAGGGACCACCTCCACACCTACGAGCAGTACTTC. The whole variable domain, remainder taken from reference TRBV2 and TRBJ2-7, is EPEVTQTPSHQVTQMGQEVILRCVPISNHLYFYWYRQILGQKVEFLVSFYNNEISEKSEIFDDQFSVERPDGSNFTLKIRSTKLEDSAMYFCASSSRDHLHTYEQYFGPGTRLTVT.

The chain carries TRBV7-2 and TRBJ2-1, with TRBD1 matching over 7 bases. Trimming at V came to 10 bases and at J to 7 bases, leaving 10 bases not matched to a gene. The CDR3 covers 13 residues. Germline CDR1 SGHTA, CDR2 FQGNSA. Written as DNA, the CDR3 is TGTGCCACCGGACAGGCCGGTACGAATGAGCAGTTCTTC. This translates into CATGQAGTNEQFF.

This clone was seen more than once but under ten times. This chain links TRBV5-6 with TRBJ2-1; D remains unclear. This CDR3 spans 12 amino acids. CDR1 is SGHDT, CDR2 YYEEEE, per germline. The V and J ends lost 4 bases and 7 bases respectively, with 9 bases between them. In DNA form, the CDR3 reads TGTGCCAGCAGCCGAGGCGGTAATGAGCAGTTCTTC. Translation: CASSRGGNEQFF.

The V call is TRBV6-5, the J call TRBJ2-7, with D perhaps TRBD1 (6 bases). CDR3 size: 13 residues. The germline V gene encodes CDR1 MNHEY and CDR2 SVGAGI. V was shortened by 6 bases and J by 1 base, with 10 bases between the two germline ends. Here the CDR3 DNA reads TGTGCCAGCAGCCTTACAGGGTCCTACGAGCAGTACTTC. It is translated as CASSLTGSYEQYF.

The V gene is TRBV18, the J gene TRBJ1-1, with D unclear. Deletions cut 3 bases from V and 0 bases from J, with 5 bases between. CDR3 length: 13 amino acids. From germline, CDR1 is KGHSH and CDR2 LQKENI. The CDR3: CASSPQLNTEAFF. The DNA of the CDR3 is TGTGCCAGCTCACCCCAGTTGAACACTGAAGCTTTCTTT.

V gene TRBV10-3 combines with J gene TRBJ2-7; TRBD2 matches at 8 bases. J gave up 0 bases and V 2 bases, and 6 bases lay outside the gene matches. Germline CDR1 reads ENHRY; CDR2 reads SYGVKD. The CDR3 is 16 residues long. CDR3 protein: CAISENPGLDSYEQYF. The DNA for the CDR3 is TGTGCCATCAGTGAGAACCCGGGACTAGACTCCTACGAGCAGTACTTC.

For the CDR3, the DNA is TGCAGCGTTTTGACAGGGTGGGAGACCCAGTACTTC. This gives the protein CSVLTGWETQYF. V is TRBV29-1 and J is TRBJ2-5; 7 bases match TRBD1. The CDR3 runs to 12 residues. The germline V gene encodes CDR1 SQVTM and CDR2 ANQGSEA. J was trimmed by 5 bases and V by 5 bases; bases with no gene match: 5.